The 30 T cell receptor beta chains listed next were all sequenced from one sample in a study of T cell responses to AZD1222 COVID-19 vaccine. Data came from immunoSEQ multiplex PCR; TCRdb stores just in-frame clones and leaves some out. The repertoire has approximately 150,000 clones, over 90% of them found once; the top ten carry 2.3%. This sample comprised peripheral blood, obtained on day 0 of AZD1222 vaccination. These receptors came from an adult in good health.

The genes are TRBV7-7 and TRBJ2-3, with 8 nucleotides matching TRBD2. The CDR3 runs 15 residues. V was pared by 0 bases and J by 4 bases, with 3 bases of the junction left unmatched. Germline loops: CDR1 SSHAT, CDR2 FNYEAQ (reference sequence). CDR3 DNA: TGTGCCAGCAGCTTAGCCGGGGGGGCCGCAGATACGCAGTATTTT. The encoded protein is CASSLAGGAADTQYF.

With respect to this clone: Because the CDR3's place on the DNA is in doubt, the DNA is left out and the CDR3 is given as listed by TCRdb. V is TRBV19 and J is TRBJ2-4; the table assigns TRBD1, which was not confirmed against the DNA. Germline V CDR1 and CDR2: LNHDA, SQIVND (reference sequence). The CDR3 is 17 residues long, counting both termini. The CDR3 is CASSIFGPGQALNIQYF.

The chain links TRBV19 to TRBJ1-1; D perhaps matches TRBD1 (5 bases). Trimming removed 4 bases from V and 4 bases from J, with 10 bases in between. Germline CDR1 LNHDA, CDR2 SQIVND (reference sequence). This CDR3 contains 13 residues. CDR3 residues: CASSTGVRTEAFF. In DNA, the CDR3 is TGTGCCAGTAGTACGGGGGTTCGCACTGAAGCTTTCTTT.

The V call is TRBV5-4, the J call TRBJ2-3; 14 nucleotides line up with TRBD2. V lost 3 bases and J lost 2; bases outside the gene matches: 5. This CDR3 region has 17 residues. CDR1 SGHNT and CDR2 YYREEE come from the germline V gene (reference sequence). CDR3 region: CASSSRTSGGPTDTQYF. CDR3 DNA: TGTGCCAGCAGCTCCCGGACTAGCGGGGGGCCCACAGATACGCAGTATTTT.

V and J are TRBV15 and TRBJ2-4; D not certain. Germline V gives CDR1 LNHNV, CDR2 YYDKDF (reference sequence). The CDR3 sequence is 17 residues long. V gave up 0 bases and J gave up 2 bases, with 14 bases separating them. Written as DNA, the CDR3 is TGTGCCACCAGCAGAGATTTGGACGGGTCTACCAAAAACATTCAGTACTTC. Protein sequence: CATSRDLDGSTKNIQYF.

In this sample, this clone turned up once. The chain carries TRBV11-3 and TRBJ2-3, with 10 bases identical to TRBD2. Germline V gives CDR1 SGHNT, CDR2 YENEEA. The CDR3 covers 17 residues. V was pared by 1 base and J by 6 bases, with 10 bases of the junction left unmatched. The CDR3 region has the DNA TGTGCCAGCAGCTTAGGGCTGCTAGCGGGGGCCCCGGATACGCAGTATTTT. As protein: CASSLGLLAGAPDTQYF.

This chain connects TRBV19 to TRBJ1-2; D is ambiguous. From germline, CDR1 is LNHDA and CDR2 SQIVND (reference sequence). This CDR3 region has 15 residues. The ends were cut back, 5 bases at V and 4 bases at J, with 17 bases in the middle. The chain's CDR3 is CASSPRWGVSYGYTF. DNA of the CDR3: TGTGCCAGTAGTCCCCGGTGGGGAGTCAGCTATGGCTACACCTTC.

V usage is TRBV15 and J usage is TRBJ1-1; D remains unclear. V lost 4 bases to trimming and J lost 3 bases, with 6 bases between them. The V gene's germline CDR1 is LNHNV and CDR2 YYDKDF (reference sequence). There are 12 residues in the CDR3. Written as DNA, the CDR3 is TGTGCCACCAGCACCAGCGACACTGAAGCTTTCTTT. Protein: CATSTSDTEAFF.

The CDR3 region has the DNA TGTGCCAGCAAGAGGGGACCCAGTGGCTACACCTTC. It translates to CASKRGPSGYTF. V gene TRBV2 combines with J gene TRBJ1-2, with D tentatively TRBD1 (5 bases). Between the trimmed V and J ends, which lost 7 bases and 7 bases, there was a span of 13 bases. Per the germline V gene, CDR1 is SNHLY and CDR2 is FYNNEI. The CDR3 loop spans 12 amino acids. The whole variable domain, remainder taken from reference TRBV2 and TRBJ1-2, is EPEVTQTPSHQVTQMGQEVILRCVPISNHLYFYWYRQILGQKVEFLVSFYNNEISEKSEIFDDQFSVERPDGSNFTLKIRSTKLEDSAMYFCASKRGPSGYTFGSGTRLTVV.

In this sample, this clone turned up once. The chain is built from TRBV7-9 and TRBJ1-2; weak D call: TRBD1 (5 bases). V was shortened by 5 bases and J by 0 bases, with 19 bases between the two germline ends. CDR1 and CDR2 from the germline V gene are SEHNR and FQNEAQ (reference sequence). This CDR3 is built from 17 residues. CDR3 nucleotide sequence: TGTGCCAGCAGCCTGCACTCGATACAGGAAACTAACTATGGCTACACCTTC. Its translation: CASSLHSIQETNYGYTF.

The count of this clone is one. The rearrangement joins TRBV14 to TRBJ1-2; 10 bases align to TRBD1. Germline-derived CDR1 and CDR2 are SGHDN and FVKESK. The CDR3 is made up of 15 amino acids. Trimming took 1 base from V and 6 from J; bases not matched to a gene: 5. The CDR3 here is CASSQAGTGVNGYTF. The CDR3 nucleotides read TGTGCCAGCAGCCAAGCAGGGACAGGGGTCAATGGCTACACCTTC.

This clone was seen once. This rearrangement joins TRBV29-1 to TRBJ2-7, with TRBD2 matching 13 bases. This CDR3 comprises 12 residues. CDR1 and CDR2 from the germline V gene are SQVTM and ANQGSEA. Germline trimming cut 6 bases from V and 5 bases from J; bases unmatched to any gene: 1. The CDR3 sequence: CSVGLAGDEQYF. The CDR3 DNA sequence: TGCAGCGTCGGACTAGCGGGAGACGAGCAGTACTTC.

The V gene is TRBV24-1, the J gene TRBJ1-5, with 7 bases that match TRBD1. The length of the CDR3 is 17 residues. V dropped 3 bases and J dropped 0; count of bases not matched to a gene: 7. In germline, CDR1 is KGHDR, CDR2 SFDVKD. CDR3 nucleotides: TGTGCCACCAGTGATCCTCAGGGGGTAGGTAGCAATCAGCCCCAGCATTTT. The encoded protein is CATSDPQGVGSNQPQHF.

The rearrangement uses TRBV5-4 and TRBJ2-3; 7 bases map to TRBD1. Germline assignment: CDR1 SGHNT and CDR2 YYREEE (reference sequence). The CDR3 is 14 residues long. J lost 4 bases, V lost 3 bases, and 5 bases had no gene match. The CDR3 protein is CASSSRQGSDTQYF. CDR3 nucleotides: TGTGCCAGCAGCTCGAGACAGGGTTCAGATACGCAGTATTTT. The full variable domain, in which reference TRBV5-4 and TRBJ2-3 provide the parts outside the CDR3, is ETGVTQSPTHLIKTRGQQVTLRCSSQSGHNTVSWYQQALGQGPQFIFQYYREEENGRGNFPPRFSGLQFPNYSSELNVNALELDDSALYLCASSSRQGSDTQYFGPGTRLTVL.

The genes are TRBV27 and TRBJ2-3; D unresolved. Trimming stripped 2 bases from V and 4 bases from J, with 10 bases between. The germline V gene has CDR1 MNHEY and CDR2 SMNVEV (reference sequence). This CDR3 is 14 amino acids long. CDR3 in DNA: TGTGCCAGCAGTTTAGCCGGTAGCTCAGATACGCAGTATTTT. Amino acids: CASSLAGSSDTQYF.

This clone has just one count. The chain links TRBV19 to TRBJ2-5; TRBD2 matches at 9 bases. The CDR3 covers 15 residues. With 3 bases clipped from V and 1 base from J, the junction kept 3 bases outside the gene matches. Per germline, CDR1 LNHDA and CDR2 SQIVND (reference sequence). The CDR3 nucleotides are TGTGCCAGTAGTATGCTAGCGGGGTCCCAAGAGACCCAGTACTTC. Encoded protein: CASSMLAGSQETQYF.

The gene calls are TRBV5-6 and TRBJ2-3, with 16 bases fitting TRBD2. Germline values: CDR1 SGHDT, CDR2 YYEEEE. This CDR3 comprises 18 residues. V lost 4 bases, J lost 0 bases, and 5 bases stayed unmatched. CDR3 sequence reads: CASSRRGLAGGSTDTQYF. The CDR3 DNA is TGTGCCAGCAGCCGGCGGGGACTAGCGGGAGGGAGCACAGATACGCAGTATTTT. The full variable domain, rest sourced from reference TRBV5-6 and TRBJ2-3, is DAGVTQSPTHLIKTRGQQVTLRCSPKSGHDTVSWYQQALGQGPQFIFQYYEEEERQRGNFPDRFSGHQFPNYSSELNVNALLLGDSALYLCASSRRGLAGGSTDTQYFGPGTRLTVL.

This clone was observed once. The rearrangement links TRBV7-6 to TRBJ1-5; weak D call: TRBD1 (5 bases). CDR1 is SGHVS, CDR2 FNYEAQ, per germline. Trimming left V 1 base short and J 5 bases short, with 15 bases between. The CDR3 is 16 residues long. This CDR3 reads CASSLDERQGHQPQHF. The CDR3 coding sequence is TGTGCCAGCAGCTTAGATGAACGGCAGGGCCATCAGCCCCAGCATTTT.

J is TRBJ2-7 and V is TRBV28; 11 bases are a match to TRBD2. The CDR3 sequence is 16 residues long. J lost 7 bases, V lost 6 bases, and 14 bases had no gene match. Germline-derived CDR1 and CDR2 are MDHEN and SYDVKM. The CDR3 spells CASSLGSGRGGYEQYF. As DNA, the CDR3 is TGTGCCAGCAGCCTCGGTAGCGGGAGGGGCGGTTATGAGCAGTACTTC.

J is TRBJ1-2 and V is TRBV29-1; D is perhaps TRBD1 (6 bases). Trimming left V 3 bases short and J 6 bases short, with 11 bases between. CDR1 is SQVTM and CDR2 is ANQGSEA in the germline V gene. The length of the CDR3 is 12 residues. The CDR3 nucleotides read TGCAGCGTTGAGAGGGCAGGGGATGGCTACACCTTC. This gives the protein CSVERAGDGYTF.

This chain connects TRBV11-1 to TRBJ2-1; TRBD1 matches 11 bases. CDR1 SGHAT and CDR2 FQDESV come from the germline V gene (reference sequence). V dropped 5 bases and J dropped 6; count of bases not matched to a gene: 9. This CDR3 region has 16 residues. As DNA, the CDR3 is TGTGCCAGCAGCCTCCCGGGACAGGGGGTTAGCAATGAGCAGTTCTTC. Its protein product is CASSLPGQGVSNEQFF.

This chain uses TRBV18 with TRBJ1-3; possible D gene TRBD1, 6 bases. Germline-derived CDR1 and CDR2 are KGHSH and LQKENI. The CDR3 extends over 16 amino acids. Trimming took off 3 bases at V and 0 bases at J, with 12 bases between the two ends. Written as DNA, the CDR3 is TGTGCCAGCTCACCCACGTCAGGGGTCTCTGGAAACACCATATATTTT. Its translation is CASSPTSGVSGNTIYF. The entire variable domain, with the rest obtained from reference TRBV18 and TRBJ1-3, is as follows: NAGVMQNPRHLVRRRGQEARLRCSPMKGHSHVYWYRQLPEEGLKFMVYLQKENIIDESGMPKERFSAEFPKEGPSILRIQQVVRGDSAAYFCASSPTSGVSGNTIYFGEGSWLTVV.

The chain carries TRBV7-9 and TRBJ1-1; D not resolved. Germline lookup yields CDR1 SEHNR and CDR2 FQNEAQ (reference sequence). Trimming stripped 0 bases from V and 0 bases from J, with 11 bases between. This CDR3 comprises 16 residues. Here the CDR3 reads CASSLAHGQLNTEAFF. The CDR3 bases are TGTGCCAGCAGCTTAGCCCACGGGCAGCTGAACACTGAAGCTTTCTTT.

The genes are TRBV11-2 and TRBJ1-4; the match to TRBD1 covers 8 bases. The germline V gene has CDR1 SGHAT and CDR2 FQNNGV. CDR3 length equals 15 residues. Trimming at V came to 5 bases and at J to 0 bases, leaving 2 bases not matched to a gene. The DNA of the CDR3 is TGTGCCAGCAGCCAACAGGGGGCAACTAATGAAAAACTGTTTTTT. It is translated as CASSQQGATNEKLFF.

This clone has ten or more counts. The V gene is TRBV7-8, the J gene TRBJ2-1; D may match TRBD1 or TRBD2 (5 bases each). The CDR3 totals 15 residues. The germline CDR1 and CDR2 sequences are SGHVS and FQNEAQ. Trimming took off 5 bases at V and 6 bases at J, with 17 bases between the two ends. The CDR3: CASSAGASWANEQFF. The CDR3 nucleotides read TGTGCCAGCAGCGCCGGGGCTAGCTGGGCCAATGAGCAGTTCTTC. Full variable domain (rest looked up from reference TRBV7-8 and TRBJ2-1): GAGVSQSPRYKVAKRGQDVALRCDPISGHVSLFWYQQALGQGPEFLTYFQNEAQLDKSGLPSDRFFAERPEGSVSTLKIQRTQQEDSAVYLCASSAGASWANEQFFGPGTRLTVL.

The V gene is TRBV2, the J gene TRBJ2-7, with 8 nucleotides matching TRBD2. Germline V gives CDR1 SNHLY, CDR2 FYNNEI. This CDR3 has 14 amino acids. V dropped 6 bases and J dropped 7; count of bases not matched to a gene: 11. This CDR3 is CASSVMGLDIEQYF. CDR3 nucleotide sequence: TGTGCCAGCAGCGTTATGGGACTAGACATTGAGCAGTACTTC.

The chain employs TRBV9 and TRBJ1-1; the D gene is possibly TRBD1 (5 bases). CDR3 length: 18 residues. Trimming stripped 0 bases from V and 0 bases from J, with 18 bases between. Germline V gene lookup returns CDR1 SGDLS and CDR2 YYNGEE. DNA for the CDR3: TGTGCCAGCAGCGTAGGTGGGTGGACGGGGGGTATGAACACTGAAGCTTTCTTT. It yields the protein CASSVGGWTGGMNTEAFF.

The rearrangement joins TRBV3-1 (or the pseudogene TRBV3-2) to TRBJ2-5; 7 nucleotides agree with TRBD2. Trimming removed 6 bases from V and 5 bases from J; junction bases left unmatched: 18. The CDR3 consists of 17 residues. Germline V lookup: CDR1 LGHDT, CDR2 YNNKEL (reference sequence). CDR3 in amino acids: CASSRDGLRERDETQYF. DNA for the CDR3: TGTGCCAGCAGTCGGGACGGATTGCGGGAGAGAGATGAGACCCAGTACTTC.

The chain employs TRBV9 and TRBJ1-6, with no clear D. The V end lost 0 bases, the J end lost 6 bases, and 13 bases lay between the germline ends. The CDR3 runs to 16 residues. Germline V CDR1 and CDR2: SGDLS, YYNGEE. The CDR3 DNA is TGTGCCAGCAGCGTAGATTCAGGACGGAGTAATTCACCCCTCCACTTT. It translates to CASSVDSGRSNSPLHF. The full variable domain, completed using reference TRBV9 and TRBJ1-6, is DSGVTQTPKHLITATGQRVTLRCSPRSGDLSVYWYQQSLDQGLQFLIQYYNGEERAKGNILERFSAQQFPDLHSELNLSSLELGDSALYFCASSVDSGRSNSPLHFGNGTRLTVT.

The gene calls are TRBV30 and TRBJ1-5; D not certain. This CDR3 comprises 14 residues. Trimming took 4 bases from V and 2 from J, leaving 12 bases between them. Germline V gene sequence: CDR1 GTSNPN, CDR2 SVGIG (reference sequence). DNA for the CDR3: TGTGCCTGGAAATCGGGTTTTGGCAATCAGCCCCAGCATTTT. Its translation: CAWKSGFGNQPQHF.